These T cell receptor beta chains were read from a single sample in a study of blood T cell repertoires in COVID-19. This table comes from immunoSEQ multiplex PCR, and its TCRdb copy is limited to in-frame clones, with some not included. The profile shows around 53,000 clones, about 81% of them singletons. The sequencing sample was made of peripheral blood. Receptors were obtained from an older man with active COVID-19. The conserved cysteine and the conserved F or W are not part of the CDR3 here. Each record gives: J gene, V gene, clone size, CDR3 protein. Clone size is stated in some rows and not others, as once, few, many or a class when expanded.

TRBJ2-6 | TRBV6-2/TRBV6-3 | - | ASSYLSSGANVLT
TRBJ2-5 | TRBV24-1 | - | ATSGGSGRPETQY
TRBJ1-5 | TRBV2 | - | ASSGINRVQQPQH
TRBJ2-3 | TRBV7-2 | - | ASSLRDYLSTDTQY
TRBJ2-3 | TRBV11-3 | - | ASSFRSGAGTDTQY
TRBJ1-6 | TRBV9 | - | ASSVDQGINSPLH
TRBJ2-7 | TRBV9 | - | ASSVAEGGPYEQY
TRBJ2-7 | TRBV19 | - | ASSLRGPYEQY
TRBJ2-1 | TRBV19 | - | ASRSGTGIGNEQF
TRBJ1-4 | TRBV5-1 | - | ASSLGQTATNEKLF
TRBJ2-7 | TRBV6-2/TRBV6-3 | - | ASSLGGPQY
TRBJ2-7 | TRBV7-7 | few | ASSLGRQDEQY
TRBJ2-7 | TRBV12-3/TRBV12-4 | - | ASSLLTYEQY
TRBJ1-5 | TRBV30 | - | AWNVGGEGQPQH
TRBJ2-3 | TRBV7-2 | - | ASSRIPGLAGAGAQY
TRBJ2-5 | TRBV7-2 | - | ASSLAFASSGFGETQY
TRBJ2-5 | TRBV5-1 | - | ASSAGTSSQSETQY
TRBJ2-7 | TRBV21-1 | - | ASRVISSGRVRYEQY
TRBJ2-5 | TRBV3-1/TRBV3-2 | - | ASSQEDTQETQY
TRBJ1-2 | TRBV18 | once | ASSLPDRELGYT
TRBJ2-7 | TRBV6-5 | - | ASSYRLGGNEQY
TRBJ2-7 | TRBV11-2 | few | ASSLDYRGPYEQY
TRBJ2-3 | TRBV5-4 | - | ASSRGTATDTQY
TRBJ1-1 | TRBV3-1/TRBV3-2 | - | ASTQGGGTEAF
TRBJ2-3 | TRBV5-6 | - | ASSDRDRGTDTQY
TRBJ2-3 | TRBV19 | - | ASKSYRGRTDTQY
TRBJ1-2 | TRBV3-1/TRBV3-2 | - | ASSPKMGQGNYGYT
TRBJ1-6 | TRBV28 | - | ASRRDRVNSPLH
TRBJ2-5 | TRBV5-1 | - | ASSLGQGAQREETQY
TRBJ1-1 | TRBV19 | - | ASSIMSSSTEAF
TRBJ1-4 | TRBV5-1 | few | ASSRDRAATNEKLF
TRBJ1-5 | TRBV7-8 | - | ASSSLAGTAFGQPQH
TRBJ2-7 | TRBV6-5 | - | ASRRQGSYEQY
TRBJ2-7 | TRBV10-3 | - | AIRPTQGVARPYEQY
TRBJ2-3 | TRBV7-2 | - | ASSSRAGRGYTDTQY
TRBJ2-5 | TRBV29-1 | once | SVGEGTQY
TRBJ2-3 | TRBV6-2/TRBV6-3 | - | ASSTAGTDTQY
TRBJ1-5 | TRBV27 | - | ASSFVRPGQGYGQPQH
TRBJ1-1 | TRBV6-5 | - | ASSYSRRTEAF
TRBJ2-7 | TRBV7-2 | - | ASSLYDRTEQY
TRBJ2-4 | TRBV15 | medium-sized | ATSRDRARFNIQY
TRBJ2-3 | TRBV7-9 | - | ASSLVGSAAADTQY
TRBJ1-1 | TRBV6-5 | - | ASSYSQQLNTEAF
TRBJ2-7 | TRBV7-9 | - | ASSLSRGRGEQY